What follows are 24 T cell receptor beta chains derived from one specimen sequenced in a study of blood T cell repertoires in COVID-19. TCRdb keeps only in-frame clones here, not all; method: immunoSEQ multiplex PCR. Among about 76,000 clones listed, about 85% were seen once. Sequenced sample: peripheral blood. Source of these receptors: a man aged 55-75 years with COVID-19, enrolled during active disease.

Note on this clone: Other DNA sequences in the sample encode the same CDR3. The chain links TRBV6-6 to TRBJ2-1; 9 bases map to TRBD1. Germline V lookup: CDR1 MNHNY, CDR2 SVGAGI (reference sequence). The ends lost 7 bases at V and 5 bases at J; junction bases unmatched: 9. The length of the CDR3 is 15 residues. The CDR3 nucleotides are TGTGCCAGCATCAACTCAGGACAGGGGAACAATGAGCAGTTCTTC. Translating gives CASINSGQGNNEQFF.

The chain combines TRBV3-1 (or the pseudogene TRBV3-2) with TRBJ2-5; tentative D call: TRBD2 (6 bases). Trimming stripped 0 bases from V and 9 bases from J, with 14 bases between. The germline V gene encodes CDR1 LGHDT and CDR2 YNNKEL (reference sequence). The CDR3 totals 14 residues. CDR3 protein: CASSQEGGGLAQYF. For the CDR3, the DNA is TGTGCCAGCAGCCAAGAAGGTGGGGGGTTGGCCCAGTACTTC.

This chain connects TRBV5-6 to TRBJ2-2, with D uncertain. The CDR3 loop spans 13 amino acids. Germline V gene data show CDR1 as SGHDT and CDR2 as YYEEEE. V was shortened by 3 bases and J by 1 base, with 4 bases between the two germline ends. The CDR3 reads CASSSGNTGELFF. In DNA, the CDR3 is TGTGCCAGCAGCTCCGGGAACACCGGGGAGCTGTTTTTT.

The table lists this clone with a few counts. The V and J genes are TRBV11-2 and TRBJ1-1; a weak D match, TRBD1 (6 bases). Germline lookup yields CDR1 SGHAT and CDR2 FQNNGV. The CDR3 is 12 residues long. V lost 5 bases, J lost 11 bases, and 15 bases lay in between. The DNA for the CDR3 is TGTGCCAGCAGCGAACTTAAGGGGGACGCTTTCTTT. Amino acid sequence: CASSELKGDAFF.

This clone was observed a single time. The gene calls are TRBV5-1 and TRBJ1-2; 10 bases line up with TRBD1. The V gene end was trimmed by 2 bases and the J gene end by 7 bases; junction bases not matched to a gene: 8. The germline V gene encodes CDR1 SGHRS and CDR2 YFSETQ. The CDR3 runs 15 residues. The CDR3 region is CASSFGTGAFAGYTF. Here the CDR3 DNA reads TGCGCCAGCAGCTTCGGGACAGGGGCTTTTGCTGGCTACACCTTC.

The rearrangement joins TRBV12-3 or TRBV12-4 to TRBJ1-2; D unclear. The CDR3 consists of 13 residues. Trimming removed 4 bases at V and 0 bases at J, with 6 bases between. DNA of the CDR3: TGTGCCAGCAGTTCGACATCTAACTATGGCTACACCTTC. Translation gives CASSSTSNYGYTF.

The chain has TRBV6-4 and TRBJ2-5; 8 positions agree with TRBD1. This CDR3 region has 19 residues. V shed 7 bases, J shed 5 bases, and the junction held 24 bases outside the gene matches. Germline V CDR1 and CDR2: MRHNA, SNTAGT. The CDR3 loop reads CASNPTTDRGLEGDETQYF. The CDR3 DNA reads TGTGCCAGCAATCCCACGACCGACAGGGGATTAGAAGGTGATGAGACCCAGTACTTC.

The chain couples TRBV6-5 to TRBJ1-2, with D possibly being TRBD1 (5 bases). Germline V gives CDR1 MNHEY, CDR2 SVGAGI. V lost 7 bases to trimming and J lost 6 bases, with 18 bases between them. The CDR3 contains 14 residues. CDR3 bases: TGTGCCAGCAATTCCCTGGGGGGTTTTCATGGCTACACCTTC. Translated, it gives CASNSLGGFHGYTF.

The chain links TRBV18 to TRBJ1-5, with 8 bases aligning to TRBD1. CDR1 is KGHSH, CDR2 LQKENI, per germline. The CDR3 totals 14 residues. V trimming: 1 base; J trimming: 5 bases; junction bases outside the gene matches: 1. The CDR3 is CASSPLDRDQPQHF. The CDR3 DNA sequence: TGTGCCAGCTCACCACTGGACAGGGATCAGCCCCAGCATTTT.

There are a few counts of this clone. This chain uses TRBV7-7 with TRBJ2-1, with TRBD1 matching 8 bases. Germline values: CDR1 SSHAT, CDR2 FNYEAQ (reference sequence). This CDR3 region has 13 residues. V gave up 4 bases and J gave up 11 bases; unmatched junction bases: 7. CDR3 sequence (DNA): TGTGCCAGCAGCTCCTCTGACAGGGGTCAGCAGTTCTTC. This gives the protein CASSSSDRGQQFF. Together with reference TRBV7-7 and TRBJ2-1, the CDR3 gives the full variable domain: GAGVSQSPRYKVTKRGQDVTLRCDPISSHATLYWYQQALGQGPEFLTYFNYEAQPDKSGLPSDRFSAERPEGSISTLTIQRTEQRDSAMYRCASSSSDRGQQFFGPGTRLTVL.

J is TRBJ1-2 and V is TRBV7-6, with 10 bases identical to TRBD1. V dropped 3 bases and J dropped 3; count of bases not matched to a gene: 1. This CDR3 spans 14 amino acids. CDR1 and CDR2 (germline): SGHVS, FNYEAQ. The CDR3 loop is CASSFGTGDYGYTF. CDR3 DNA: TGTGCCAGCAGCTTCGGGACAGGGGACTATGGCTACACCTTC.

This sequence joins TRBV3-1 (or the pseudogene TRBV3-2) and TRBJ1-5, with 8 bases that match TRBD1. The V segment lost 4 bases and the J segment 0 bases; nucleotides outside the gene matches: 5. Per germline, CDR1 LGHDT and CDR2 YNNKEL (reference sequence). The CDR3 has 16 amino acids. CDR3 sequence (DNA): TGTGCCAGCAGCCCTGGGGACAGGAGTAGCAATCAGCCCCAGCATTTT. It codes for CASSPGDRSSNQPQHF.

V and J are TRBV10-3 and TRBJ2-1, with D unclear. Deletions cut 7 bases from V and 10 bases from J, with 20 bases between. This CDR3 contains 14 residues. Germline V CDR1 and CDR2: ENHRY, SYGVKD. CDR3 protein: CAIKLALSGEEQFF. The CDR3, as DNA: TGTGCCATCAAATTGGCTCTATCCGGAGAAGAGCAGTTCTTC.

CDR3 in DNA: TGCAGCGTTGGCGGGGAAGGGGAGACCCAGTACTTC. Translated: CSVGGEGETQYF. The chain has TRBV29-1 and TRBJ2-5; the D gene is possibly TRBD2 (6 bases). Trimming took 4 bases from V and 5 from J, leaving 11 bases between them. Germline lookup yields CDR1 SQVTM and CDR2 ANQGSEA. The CDR3 runs 12 residues.

This clone has a handful of counts. The chain joins TRBV3-1 (or the pseudogene TRBV3-2) to TRBJ1-6, with 10 positions matching TRBD1. Per the germline V gene, CDR1 is LGHDT and CDR2 is YNNKEL (reference sequence). CDR3 length: 16 residues. J gave up 9 bases and V 3 bases, and 8 bases lay outside the gene matches. Here the CDR3 reads CASSQEDRGFSSPLHF. In DNA, the CDR3 is TGTGCCAGCAGCCAGGAGGACAGGGGGTTTAGTTCACCCCTCCACTTT.

The V and J genes are TRBV5-5 and TRBJ2-5; 9 positions match TRBD2. V lost 4 bases to trimming and J lost 5 bases; unmatched junction nucleotides: 12. This CDR3 is 16 amino acids long. Germline V gene sequence: CDR1 SGHKS, CDR2 YYEKEE (reference sequence). CDR3 loop: CASSPVVAGAYETQYF. Written as DNA, the CDR3 is TGTGCCAGCAGCCCGGTGGTAGCGGGGGCCTACGAGACCCAGTACTTC.

This clone has a single count. The chain has TRBV18 and TRBJ2-5; 8 nucleotides match TRBD1. This CDR3 is built from 15 residues. V was clipped by 4 bases and J by 2 bases; unmatched bases: 6. Germline CDR1 is KGHSH and CDR2 is LQKENI. Here the CDR3 reads CASSLQGAVQETQYF. CDR3 nucleotides: TGTGCCAGCTCACTCCAGGGGGCGGTACAAGAGACCCAGTACTTC. The full variable domain, rest sourced from reference TRBV18 and TRBJ2-5, is NAGVMQNPRHLVRRRGQEARLRCSPMKGHSHVYWYRQLPEEGLKFMVYLQKENIIDESGMPKERFSAEFPKEGPSILRIQQVVRGDSAAYFCASSLQGAVQETQYFGPGTRLLVL.

The rearrangement uses TRBV2 and TRBJ2-3; D unresolved. V shed 4 bases and J shed 0 bases, with 11 bases lying between them. Germline CDR1 SNHLY, CDR2 FYNNEI. There are 15 residues in the CDR3. The CDR3 nucleotides read TGTGCCAGCAGTGGAGGTGGAATGAGCACAGATACGCAGTATTTT. Its translation: CASSGGGMSTDTQYF. The variable domain in full, completed from reference TRBV2 and TRBJ2-3, reads EPEVTQTPSHQVTQMGQEVILRCVPISNHLYFYWYRQILGQKVEFLVSFYNNEISEKSEIFDDQFSVERPDGSNFTLKIRSTKLEDSAMYFCASSGGGMSTDTQYFGPGTRLTVL.

The rearrangement joins TRBV11-2 to TRBJ1-2; a possible D gene is TRBD1 (5 bases). The CDR3 length is 14 residues. The V and J ends lost 3 bases and 5 bases respectively, with 13 bases between them. CDR1 and CDR2 (germline): SGHAT, FQNNGV. The CDR3 spells CASSFSDGGYGYTF. CDR3 coding DNA: TGTGCCAGCAGCTTCTCGGATGGGGGGTATGGCTACACCTTC.

Only a few counts were recorded for this clone. This rearrangement joins TRBV5-1 to TRBJ1-6, with D maybe TRBD1 (5 bases). Germline CDR1 SGHRS, CDR2 YFSETQ. V lost 0 bases to trimming and J lost 4 bases, with 17 bases between them. The length of the CDR3 is 18 residues. CDR3 sequence reads: CASSLGRNQGDYNSPLHF. The CDR3 DNA reads as TGCGCCAGCAGCTTGGGACGGAACCAAGGGGATTATAATTCACCCCTCCACTTT.

The rearrangement links TRBV6-5 to TRBJ1-5, with unresolved D. V was pared by 11 bases and J by 2 bases, with 13 bases between. The CDR3 runs 13 residues. Germline lookup yields CDR1 MNHEY and CDR2 SVGAGI. CDR3 residues: CAASPGGNQPQHF. In nucleotides, the CDR3 is TGTGCCGCTAGCCCGGGAGGCAATCAGCCCCAGCATTTT.

This clone was found once. This sequence joins TRBV24-1 and TRBJ1-2; no firm D call. The CDR3 is made up of 12 amino acids. V gave up 4 bases and J gave up 4 bases, with 6 bases separating them. Germline lookup yields CDR1 KGHDR and CDR2 SFDVKD. CDR3 in DNA: TGTGCCACCAGTGACAGAAGCTATGGCTACACCTTC. It codes for CATSDRSYGYTF.

The chain has TRBV6-6 and TRBJ2-7, with TRBD2 identical over 10 bases. There are 15 residues in the CDR3. The germline V gene encodes CDR1 MNHNY and CDR2 SVGAGI (reference sequence). Trimming at V came to 2 bases and at J to 2 bases, leaving 3 bases not matched to a gene. CDR3 bases: TGTGCCAGCAGTTACAGAGCGGGGGGGACCTACGAGCAGTACTTC. Translated, it gives CASSYRAGGTYEQYF.

The rearrangement joins TRBV6-4 to TRBJ1-1, with D hard to call. The V and J ends lost 4 bases and 1 base respectively, with 4 bases between them. The CDR3 length is 12 residues. The germline V gene encodes CDR1 MRHNA and CDR2 SNTAGT. In DNA form, the CDR3 reads TGTGCCAGCAGTGTGGCGAACACTGAAGCTTTCTTT. Translating gives CASSVANTEAFF.